Listed below are T cell receptor beta chains from one sample, sequenced in a study of OX40 agonist ivuxolimab in advanced cancers. The method was immunoSEQ multiplex PCR; TCRdb's version includes in-frame clones alone and lacks a portion of them. The repertoire includes about 58,000 clones, around four fifths of them detected once, and approximately 2.8% sits in the top ten. The sample consisted of CD4+ or CD8+ T cells sorted from blood, taken in a trial of the OX40 agonist ivuxolimab. These receptors were obtained from an adult with an advanced solid tumor such as melanoma, head and neck, liver or kidney cancer. The CDR3 runs from the conserved cysteine through the conserved F or W. The D gene is left open where the match is weak. Rows give clone size only sometimes, using once, few, many, or a class for an expanded clone.

abundance	j_gene	d_gene	v_gene	CDR3nt	CDR3aa
NA	TRBJ2-4	TRBD2	TRBV5-6	TGTGCCAGCAGCCCACTTGGCGGGGGGGCCAAAAACATTCAGTACTTC	CASSPLGGGAKNIQYF
NA	TRBJ1-5	NA	TRBV5-1	TGCGCCAGCAGCTACTACAGGGTCCGTCCTCTCAACAATCAGCCCCAGCATTTT	CASSYYRVRPLNNQPQHF
NA	TRBJ1-2	NA	TRBV2	TGTGCCAGCGGGGGGGACGCATCCTATGGCTACACCTTC	CASGGDASYGYTF
NA	TRBJ1-3	NA	TRBV13	TGTGCCAGCAGCTTAGACACGGGTTCTGGAAACACCATATATTTT	CASSLDTGSGNTIYF
NA	TRBJ2-7	NA	TRBV7-3	TGTGCCAGCAGCCCCGGACAGAGCCCCTACGAGCAGTACTTC	CASSPGQSPYEQYF
NA	TRBJ2-1	NA	TRBV2	TGTGCCGCCAAGCCCGACAGCTCCTACAATGAGCAGTTCTTC	CAAKPDSSYNEQFF
NA	TRBJ1-3	NA	TRBV18	TGTGCCAGCTCCCAGACAGGATCCTCCTCTGGAAACACCATATATTTT	CASSQTGSSSGNTIYF
NA	TRBJ1-2	NA	TRBV4-2	TGTGCCAGCAGCCAAGATAGGACAACGGATGGCTACACCTTC	CASSQDRTTDGYTF
NA	TRBJ2-2	TRBD2	TRBV5-6	TGTGCCAGCAGCCCGCGGACTAGTAACACCGGGGAGCTGTTTTTT	CASSPRTSNTGELFF
NA	TRBJ2-5	NA	TRBV5-4	TGTGCCAGCAGCTTGGGGCTCCAAGAGACCCAGTACTTC	CASSLGLQETQYF
NA	TRBJ2-2	TRBD2	TRBV9	TGTGCCAGCAGCCGATCGATCGGGGGGGGTACCGGGGAGCTGTTTTTT	CASSRSIGGGTGELFF
NA	TRBJ1-2	NA	TRBV9	TGTGCCAGCAGCCCTAAGGGACACCCGACTGGCTACACCTTC	CASSPKGHPTGYTF
NA	TRBJ2-5	TRBD2	TRBV6-7	TGTGCCAGCAGTTACCCGGGACTAGCGGGGGGGTGGGAGACCCAGTACTTC	CASSYPGLAGGWETQYF
NA	TRBJ1-3	TRBD1	TRBV2	TGTGCCAGCACCCAATCCCGGACAGGCGGAGACACCATATATTTT	CASTQSRTGGDTIYF
NA	TRBJ2-7	NA	TRBV28	TGTGCCACGGGGGCCCTTCAGTCCTACGAGCAGTACTTC	CATGALQSYEQYF
NA	TRBJ2-7	TRBD1	TRBV4-3	TGCGCCAGCAGCCCCCACCGGGACAGCTACGAGCAGTACTTC	CASSPHRDSYEQYF
NA	TRBJ2-3	NA	TRBV7-9	TGTGCCAGCAGCCCCCGTTTAACAGCCATCCGTACAGATACGCAGTATTTT	CASSPRLTAIRTDTQYF
NA	TRBJ2-2	NA	TRBV5-1	TGCGCCATTTGGGGGAGCGGGGAGCTGTTTTTT	CAIWGSGELFF
NA	TRBJ2-1	TRBD2	TRBV7-2	TGTGCCAGCAGCACAGAAGGGACTAGAAAATTCAATGAGCAGTTCTTC	CASSTEGTRKFNEQFF
few	TRBJ1-6	NA	TRBV6-5	TGTGCCAGCAGCCGGACAGAATATAATTCACCCCTCCACTTT	CASSRTEYNSPLHF
NA	TRBJ2-7	TRBD1	TRBV6-6	TGTGCCAGCAGTTACTCTGGACAGGGCAACTACGAGCAGTACTTC	CASSYSGQGNYEQYF
NA	TRBJ2-4	NA	TRBV6-1	TGTGCCAGCAGTGCAGAGGGGAGGCAGTTTAACATTCAGTACTTC	CASSAEGRQFNIQYF
NA	TRBJ2-1	NA	TRBV5-1	TGCGCCAGCAGCTTGGAGGTATCGGCAGATCGGTTCTTC	CASSLEVSADRFF
few	TRBJ2-5	TRBD2	TRBV27	TGTGCCAGCAGTACCTCTAGCGGGGGGGCGCAGACCCAGTACTTC	CASSTSSGGAQTQYF
few	TRBJ2-7	NA	TRBV6-1	TGTGCCAGCAGTGGTAGCACCTGGGGCGAGCAGTACTTC	CASSGSTWGEQYF
NA	TRBJ2-3	NA	TRBV6-1	TGTGCCAGCAGTCCCATCCAGGGGTTATATACGCAGTATTTT	CASSPIQGLYTQYF
NA	TRBJ2-4	NA	TRBV6-5	TGTGCCAGCAGTTACGGGCCATTGGATCGTATTGCTCAGTACTTC	CASSYGPLDRIAQYF
NA	TRBJ2-5	TRBD2	TRBV4-3	TGCGCCAGCAGCCAAGATCTAGCGGGGGGGACCCAGTACTTC	CASSQDLAGGTQYF
NA	TRBJ2-7	NA	TRBV19	TGTGCCAGTAGTATCACAGGGAACGTCTACGAGCAGTACTTC	CASSITGNVYEQYF
NA	TRBJ2-5	NA	TRBV15	TGTGCCACCAGCAGAGATAAAAGGGGAGAGACCCAGTACTTC	CATSRDKRGETQYF
NA	TRBJ2-1	TRBD2	TRBV6-1	TGTGCCAGCACCTTAGCGGGGAATGAGCAGTTCTTC	CASTLAGNEQFF
NA	TRBJ2-6	NA	TRBV6-5	TGTGCCAGCAGTCCGAACTCTGGGGCCAACGTCCTGACTTTC	CASSPNSGANVLTF
few	TRBJ2-1	NA	TRBV2	TGTGCCAGCAGCCCCTACAATGAGCAGTTCTTC	CASSPYNEQFF
NA	TRBJ2-7	NA	TRBV23-1	TGCGCCAGCAGTCATTCTTTTGAGGTCCCCCGGGAAACCTACGAGCAGTACTTC	CASSHSFEVPRETYEQYF